This entry is about one T cell receptor beta chain. Its antigen is not known. Unique molecular identifiers were used in preparing the TCRbeta library. TCRdb passed the PCR reads through MiXCR, listing each CDR3 protein once. The sample carries almost 500,000 distinct CDR3 sequences, 8% to 11% recorded once. The sample is drawn from a study of T-cell reconstitution after alpha-beta-depleted transplantation in children. Study findings and constraints: After transplant, high TCRbeta diversity at day 60 in some patients arose from surviving recipient T cells and thymic progenitors. Several hundred expanded graft clones reportedly gave rise to the alpha-beta T cells present about two months after transplant. Newly made T cells mostly supplied T-cell counts and diversity one year after transplant.

There are 14 residues in the CDR3. With 1 base removed from V and 0 bases from J, the gap between germline ends came to 7 bases. The germline V gene has CDR1 SGHRS and CDR2 YFSETQ. The chain has TRBV5-1 and TRBJ1-2; D gene uncertain. Source: PBMCs, taken before TCRalphabeta/CD19-depleted stem cell transplant. This sequence was found in a child younger than 10 with inherited bone marrow failure, due to receive a stem cell transplant. The CDR3 DNA sequence: TGCGCCAGCAGCTTGTACCCGACTAACTATGGCTACACCTTC. It translates to CASSLYPTNYGYTF.